The 25 T cell receptor beta chains reported below all come from one sample, sequenced in a study of OX40 agonist ivuxolimab in advanced cancers. Profiling relied on immunoSEQ multiplex PCR, and the TCRdb table lists in-frame clones only, not all of them. The repertoire holds approximately 68,000 clones, with around nine tenths as singletons. The material was CD4+ or CD8+ T cells sorted from blood, obtained in a trial of the OX40 agonist ivuxolimab. The receptors come from an adult with an advanced solid tumor such as melanoma, head and neck, liver or kidney cancer.

The chain has TRBV5-4 and TRBJ2-1; TRBD2 is a possible D gene (5 bases). Germline CDR1 and CDR2: SGHNT and YYREEE (reference sequence). Deletions cut 4 bases from V and 10 bases from J, with 12 bases between. There are 12 residues in the CDR3. The CDR3 sequence: CASSPGSQEQFF. DNA for the CDR3: TGTGCCAGCAGCCCGGGGAGTCAAGAGCAGTTCTTC.

This chain uses TRBV5-1 with TRBJ1-1; tentative D call: TRBD1 (6 bases). V was cut by 4 bases and J by 11 bases, with 15 bases left in between. The CDR3 runs 12 residues. Looked up from germline, CDR1 is SGHRS and CDR2 is YFSETQ. CDR3 DNA: TGCGCCAGCAGCGCAGGACAGACTATTGCTTTCTTT. This gives the protein CASSAGQTIAFF.

The chain joins TRBV6-6 to TRBJ2-1, with D possibly TRBD1 on 7 matching bases. V was cut by 5 bases and J by 9 bases, with 14 bases left in between. The germline CDR1 and CDR2 sequences are MNHNY and SVGAGI (reference sequence). The CDR3 runs 13 residues. CDR3 DNA: TGTGCCAGCAGTCCGCCAGGGGGGAGTGAGCAGTTCTTC. Residues: CASSPPGGSEQFF.

The count of this clone is one. This chain uses TRBV6-5 with TRBJ2-7; 7 nucleotides match TRBD2. After removal of 6 bases from V and 3 bases from J, the junction contained 8 bases not matched to a gene. Germline V gene lookup returns CDR1 MNHEY and CDR2 SVGAGI. The length of the CDR3 is 14 residues. CDR3 nucleotides: TGTGCCAGCAGCCGCCGGGGAGGGGACTACGAGCAGTACTTC. Translation: CASSRRGGDYEQYF.

This clone occurred a few times. This chain links TRBV2 with TRBJ1-1; D perhaps matches TRBD1 (5 bases). The CDR3 has 14 residues. Germline CDR1 and CDR2: SNHLY and FYNNEI. The V gene lost 2 bases and the J gene lost 0 bases, with 7 bases spanning the gap. Here the CDR3 reads CASSERQLNTEAFF. CDR3 bases: TGTGCCAGCAGTGAACGACAGTTGAACACTGAAGCTTTCTTT.

This clone was seen a single time. CDR3: CATSGPGQGNNEQFF. The CDR3 DNA follows: TGTGCCACCAGCGGCCCGGGACAGGGGAACAATGAGCAGTTCTTC. This rearrangement joins TRBV15 to TRBJ2-1; TRBD1 aligns across 10 bases. The germline gives CDR1 LNHNV, CDR2 YYDKDF (reference sequence). The J segment lost 5 bases and the V segment lost 5 bases, leaving 6 bases of the junction unmatched. This CDR3 is built from 15 residues.

The rearrangement joins TRBV30 to TRBJ1-1; D gene uncertain. The CDR3 contains 11 residues. V lost 8 bases to trimming and J lost 2 bases, with 9 bases between them. Germline CDR1 is GTSNPN and CDR2 is SVGIG (reference sequence). The CDR3 loop is CARSVNTEAFF. The CDR3 nucleotides are TGTGCCAGATCAGTAAACACTGAAGCTTTCTTT.

This chain links TRBV5-4 with TRBJ2-1, with 7 bases lining up with TRBD1. CDR1 is SGHNT and CDR2 is YYREEE in the germline V gene (reference sequence). The CDR3 is 15 amino acids. Trimming removed 1 base from V and 5 bases from J; junction bases left unmatched: 6. The CDR3 reads CASSLKGAGNNEQFF. CDR3 in DNA: TGTGCCAGCAGCTTGAAGGGGGCCGGGAACAATGAGCAGTTCTTC.

The chain recombines TRBV28 with TRBJ1-5, with D perhaps matching TRBD1 (5 bases). This CDR3 is 16 amino acids long. Trimming stripped 5 bases from V and 0 bases from J, with 14 bases between. The germline V gene has CDR1 MDHEN and CDR2 SYDVKM. The CDR3 DNA is TGTGCCAGCAGTGGGCGACGGGACCTTAGCAATCAGCCCCAGCATTTT. Encoded protein: CASSGRRDLSNQPQHF.

The chain combines TRBV7-2 with TRBJ1-2, with D maybe TRBD1 (6 bases). The ends were cut back, 2 bases at V and 6 bases at J, with 13 bases in the middle. This CDR3 is built from 14 residues. In germline, CDR1 is SGHTA, CDR2 FQGNSA. CDR3 in DNA: TGTGCCAGCAGCTTATCGGGGCAGGGGCATGGCTACACCTTC. This translates into CASSLSGQGHGYTF.

This chain joins TRBV27 and TRBJ2-7; D is uncertain. The germline gives CDR1 MNHEY, CDR2 SMNVEV (reference sequence). This CDR3 contains 15 residues. V was cut by 3 bases and J by 2 bases, with 14 bases left in between. DNA for the CDR3: TGTGCCAGCAGTTTTTCCCCCGGGTTCCCCTACGAGCAGTACTTC. It yields the protein CASSFSPGFPYEQYF.

This chain joins TRBV7-8 and TRBJ1-1; no firm D call. CDR1 and CDR2 (germline): SGHVS, FQNEAQ. The V and J ends lost 1 base and 6 bases respectively, with 12 bases between them. This CDR3 spans 14 amino acids. The DNA for the CDR3 is TGTGCCAGCAGCTTAGGGAGGAAAAACGCTGAAGCTTTCTTT. Protein product: CASSLGRKNAEAFF. The whole variable domain, filled in from reference TRBV7-8 and TRBJ1-1, reads GAGVSQSPRYKVAKRGQDVALRCDPISGHVSLFWYQQALGQGPEFLTYFQNEAQLDKSGLPSDRFFAERPEGSVSTLKIQRTQQEDSAVYLCASSLGRKNAEAFFGQGTRLTVV.

The chain links TRBV19 to TRBJ1-5, with a tentative D call TRBD1 (5 bases). V gave up 5 bases and J gave up 6 bases, with 23 bases separating them. The length of the CDR3 is 17 residues. Per the germline V gene, CDR1 is LNHDA and CDR2 is SQIVND (reference sequence). The CDR3 sequence: CASSGIMGVVISQPQHF. The CDR3 DNA reads TGTGCCAGTAGTGGGATAATGGGGGTTGTGATCAGTCAGCCCCAGCATTTT.

V is TRBV6-1 and J is TRBJ2-5, with 10 bases that match TRBD2. The germline V gene has CDR1 MNHNS and CDR2 SASEGT. CDR3 size: 13 residues. J lost 4 bases, V lost 5 bases, and 1 base had no gene match. The CDR3, as DNA: TGTGCCAGCAGTCGGACTAGCGGAGAGACCCAGTACTTC. It yields the protein CASSRTSGETQYF.

This clone was detected a few times. The rearrangement uses TRBV6-4 and TRBJ2-2; D gene unclear. Trimming pared 0 bases from V and 0 bases from J, leaving 8 bases between. The CDR3 spans 16 residues. Germline CDR1 is MRHNA and CDR2 is SNTAGT. CDR3 nucleotide sequence: TGTGCCAGCAGTGACTCGGTGACAACGAACACCGGGGAGCTGTTTTTT. Amino acid sequence: CASSDSVTTNTGELFF.

The chain joins TRBV9 to TRBJ2-5; 11 nucleotides agree with TRBD2. J was trimmed by 4 bases and V by 3 bases; bases with no gene match: 5. The CDR3 spans 15 residues. Germline CDR1 is SGDLS and CDR2 is YYNGEE. In nucleotides, the CDR3 is TGTGCCAGCAGCGGAACTAGCGGGAGTGGAGAGACCCAGTACTTC. Translated, it gives CASSGTSGSGETQYF.

The gene calls are TRBV7-2 and TRBJ2-5; the D gene could be TRBD1 or TRBD2 (6 bases each). The CDR3 sequence is 15 residues long. Trimming left V 1 base short and J 5 bases short, with 14 bases between. Germline V gene data show CDR1 as SGHTA and CDR2 as FQGNSA. The CDR3 DNA reads TGTGCCAGCAGCTTAGGTGGGGGGCTGGTGGAGACCCAGTACTTC. Translated, it gives CASSLGGGLVETQYF.

The chain combines TRBV27 with TRBJ1-2; 7 bases match TRBD1. The germline V gene encodes CDR1 MNHEY and CDR2 SMNVEV (reference sequence). The CDR3 contains 13 residues. The V gene end was trimmed by 8 bases and the J gene end by 4 bases; junction bases not matched to a gene: 7. In DNA, the CDR3 is TGTGCCAGCGGCTACAGGGGAGGCTATGGCTACACCTTC. Protein: CASGYRGGYGYTF.

This chain connects TRBV5-1 to TRBJ1-1, with 8 bases fitting TRBD1. CDR3 size: 14 residues. The ends lost 2 bases at V and 6 bases at J; junction bases unmatched: 6. Germline V gene sequence: CDR1 SGHRS, CDR2 YFSETQ. The CDR3: CASSLPGQDSEAFF. The CDR3 nucleotides are TGCGCCAGCAGCTTACCGGGACAGGATTCTGAAGCTTTCTTT.

The rearrangement links TRBV7-8 to TRBJ1-5; 9 positions match TRBD1. CDR3 length equals 15 residues. V dropped 6 bases and J dropped 4; count of bases not matched to a gene: 7. CDR1 and CDR2 from the germline V gene are SGHVS and FQNEAQ. CDR3 bases: TGTGCCAGCAGGGCGGGACAGGGTGGAAATCAGCCCCAGCATTTT. It is translated as CASRAGQGGNQPQHF. Based on the CDR3 plus reference TRBV7-8 and TRBJ1-5, the full variable domain is GAGVSQSPRYKVAKRGQDVALRCDPISGHVSLFWYQQALGQGPEFLTYFQNEAQLDKSGLPSDRFFAERPEGSVSTLKIQRTQQEDSAVYLCASRAGQGGNQPQHFGDGTRLSIL.

V is TRBV30 and J is TRBJ1-2; D ambiguous. The CDR3 has 15 residues. V was pared by 0 bases and J by 0 bases, with 11 bases between. The germline gives CDR1 GTSNPN, CDR2 SVGIG (reference sequence). The CDR3 reads CAWSVVRRPNYGYTF. The CDR3 bases are TGTGCCTGGAGTGTGGTAAGAAGGCCTAACTATGGCTACACCTTC.

V and J are TRBV5-6 and TRBJ1-6; D not resolved. This CDR3 has 12 residues. CDR1 is SGHDT, CDR2 YYEEEE, per germline. V lost 4 bases and J 8 bases, leaving 7 bases between the germline ends. The CDR3 DNA reads TGTGCCAGCAGCGAAGGATATTCACCCCTCCACTTT. It encodes CASSEGYSPLHF. The full variable domain, with the rest looked up from reference TRBV5-6 and TRBJ1-6, is DAGVTQSPTHLIKTRGQQVTLRCSPKSGHDTVSWYQQALGQGPQFIFQYYEEEERQRGNFPDRFSGHQFPNYSSELNVNALLLGDSALYLCASSEGYSPLHFGNGTRLTVT.

For the CDR3, the DNA is TGTGCTAGTGGGGGGAGTAAGGGAGGCTACACCTTC. Translation: CASGGSKGGYTF. This chain joins TRBV12-5 and TRBJ1-2; D is ambiguous. V was trimmed by 6 bases and J by 8 bases, leaving 13 bases between them. There are 12 residues in the CDR3. Germline values: CDR1 LGHNT, CDR2 FRNRAP.

The rearrangement links TRBV7-6 to TRBJ2-3; TRBD2 matches 12 bases. CDR1 and CDR2 (germline): SGHVS, FNYEAQ. The CDR3 has 19 amino acids. The V gene end was trimmed by 6 bases and the J gene end by 6 bases; junction bases not matched to a gene: 19. CDR3 loop: CASRDPSGGAPKERDTQYF. In nucleotides, the CDR3 is TGTGCCAGCAGGGATCCTAGCGGGGGGGCGCCGAAGGAGAGGGATACGCAGTATTTT.

The chain combines TRBV12-5 with TRBJ2-2; D call uncertain. This CDR3 comprises 14 residues. Germline V gene lookup returns CDR1 LGHNT and CDR2 FRNRAP. The ends were cut back, 1 base at V and 3 bases at J, with 6 bases in the middle. CDR3 region: CASGLGDYTGELFF. The CDR3 nucleotides read TGTGCTAGTGGTTTGGGGGATTACACCGGGGAGCTGTTTTTT.